The next 27 T cell receptor beta chains were all read from a single sample in a study of CD8 T cells in ankylosing spondylitis. Each CDR3 protein is one row after TCRdb ran MiXCR on the 5' RACE reads. The table has roughly 180,000 distinct CDR3 sequences, more than 9% seen once. The sequenced sample consisted of blood, either unsorted or a sorted T cell fraction (not recorded which). Source of these receptors: a male donor with ankylosing spondylitis or in good health (not recorded which).

V gene TRBV5-1 combines with J gene TRBJ2-3, with D unresolved. The V and J ends lost 2 bases and 0 bases respectively, with 7 bases between them. Germline loops: CDR1 SGHRS, CDR2 YFSETQ. CDR3 size: 14 residues. The CDR3 spells CASSLTSSTDTQYF. The CDR3 DNA reads TGCGCCAGCAGCTTAACTTCTAGCACAGATACGCAGTATTTT. Full variable domain (outside the CDR3, taken from reference TRBV5-1 and TRBJ2-3): KAGVTQTPRYLIKTRGQQVTLSCSPISGHRSVSWYQQTPGQGLQFLFEYFSETQRNKGNFPGRFSGRQFSNSRSEMNVSTLELGDSALYLCASSLTSSTDTQYFGPGTRLTVL.

This clonotype was counted many times. The chain uses TRBV29-1 and TRBJ1-2, with 7 bases fitting TRBD1. The J segment lost 6 bases and the V segment lost 4 bases, leaving 5 bases of the junction unmatched. Germline V lookup: CDR1 SQVTM, CDR2 ANQGSEA. The CDR3 runs to 12 residues. CDR3 in DNA: TGCAGCGTTGCCGGGACAGTTAATGGCTACACCTTC. Protein product: CSVAGTVNGYTF.

This clonotype appeared a few times. This CDR3 is CASSLKPPEGADTQYF. CDR3 sequence (DNA): TGTGCCAGCAGCTTAAAACCGCCGGAAGGAGCAGATACGCAGTATTTT. The chain combines TRBV7-9 with TRBJ2-3; D unresolved. Trimming cost V 2 bases and J 4 bases, with 16 bases left between them. There are 16 residues in the CDR3. Germline assignment: CDR1 SEHNR and CDR2 FQNEAQ (reference sequence).

This clonotype occurred many times. The chain uses TRBV5-5 and TRBJ1-6, with TRBD1 identical over 9 bases. Germline values: CDR1 SGHKS, CDR2 YYEKEE (reference sequence). The V gene end was trimmed by 4 bases and the J gene end by 9 bases; junction bases not matched to a gene: 5. The CDR3 consists of 14 residues. The CDR3 DNA follows: TGTGCCAGCAGCCCGGGGACAGGGACTTCACCCCTCCACTTT. It is translated as CASSPGTGTSPLHF.

This clonotype was detected many times. The rearrangement joins TRBV6-2 or TRBV6-3 to TRBJ1-2; D ambiguous. V lost 2 bases to trimming and J lost 0 bases, with 16 bases between them. This CDR3 has 17 residues. Germline CDR1 is MNHEY and CDR2 is SVGEGT. The CDR3 here is CASSYPYSGEANYGYTF. The CDR3 nucleotides are TGTGCCAGCAGTTACCCGTACTCGGGAGAGGCTAACTATGGCTACACCTTC.

This clonotype was seen more than once but under ten times. The CDR3 nucleotides read TGTGCCAGCAGCGTAGACGCAGATCTGGGCACGCCCTACGAGCAGTACTTC. It translates to CASSVDADLGTPYEQYF. This chain joins TRBV9 and TRBJ2-7; no reliable D call. Between the trimmed V and J ends, which lost 0 bases and 2 bases, there was a span of 18 bases. The CDR3 is 17 amino acids. Germline CDR1 and CDR2: SGDLS and YYNGEE.

This clonotype was seen more than once but under ten times. This chain uses TRBV20-1 with TRBJ2-1, with 8 positions matching TRBD1. Germline CDR1 is DFQATT and CDR2 is SNEGSKA (reference sequence). This CDR3 region has 12 residues. V trimming: 2 bases; J trimming: 12 bases; junction bases outside the gene matches: 6. The CDR3 region is CSARPSTGVQFF. The CDR3 DNA follows: TGCAGTGCTAGACCCTCGACAGGGGTGCAGTTCTTC.

The chain carries TRBV14 and TRBJ1-2; 8 nucleotides agree with TRBD1. The CDR3 has 13 residues. Per the germline V gene, CDR1 is SGHDN and CDR2 is FVKESK. V gave up 4 bases and J gave up 7 bases; unmatched junction bases: 5. Here the CDR3 DNA reads TGTGCCAGCAGCCCCAGGGGGCGAGGTGGCTACACCTTC. It specifies CASSPRGRGGYTF.

J is TRBJ1-4 and V is TRBV20-1, with D perhaps TRBD1 (5 bases). Germline V CDR1 and CDR2: DFQATT, SNEGSKA (reference sequence). V lost 2 bases and J lost 8, with 18 bases in between. This CDR3 spans 15 amino acids. The CDR3 here is CSARPEAGWDEKLFF. Here the CDR3 DNA reads TGCAGTGCTAGACCCGAAGCAGGGTGGGACGAAAAACTGTTTTTT.

This clonotype was counted many times. The chain uses TRBV5-6 and TRBJ2-1; D is possibly TRBD1 (6 bases). The CDR3 has 16 residues. Germline V gives CDR1 SGHDT, CDR2 YYEEEE. Trimming removed 4 bases from V and 1 base from J, with 15 bases in between. CDR3 loop: CASSPRTARSYNEQFF. CDR3 nucleotides: TGTGCCAGCAGCCCCCGGACAGCCCGTTCCTACAATGAGCAGTTCTTC.

This clonotype was observed at least ten times. The chain carries TRBV7-8 and TRBJ2-7; 8 positions match TRBD2. Germline V CDR1 and CDR2: SGHVS, FQNEAQ. The CDR3 extends over 15 amino acids. With 1 base clipped from V and 2 bases from J, the junction kept 4 bases outside the gene matches. The CDR3 sequence: CASSLVPAGAYEQYF. In DNA, the CDR3 is TGTGCCAGCAGCTTAGTTCCAGCGGGAGCCTACGAGCAGTACTTC. Variable domain in full (rest from reference TRBV7-8 and TRBJ2-7): GAGVSQSPRYKVAKRGQDVALRCDPISGHVSLFWYQQALGQGPEFLTYFQNEAQLDKSGLPSDRFFAERPEGSVSTLKIQRTQQEDSAVYLCASSLVPAGAYEQYFGPGTRLTVT.

This clonotype was picked up many times. This sequence joins TRBV27 and TRBJ2-7; D uncertain. Deletions cut 8 bases from V and 4 bases from J, with 18 bases between. Germline V gene data show CDR1 as MNHEY and CDR2 as SMNVEV (reference sequence). CDR3 length equals 14 residues. Here the CDR3 reads CASASGKRWYEQYF. The CDR3 coding sequence is TGTGCCAGCGCTTCGGGTAAACGATGGTACGAGCAGTACTTC.

Many counts were recorded for this clonotype. CDR3 coding DNA: TGCGCCAGCAGCTTTGAACTAGCGGGATCAACAGATACGCAGTATTTT. This encodes CASSFELAGSTDTQYF. The V gene is TRBV5-1, the J gene TRBJ2-3; 10 bases align to TRBD2. The ends lost 2 bases at V and 3 bases at J; junction bases unmatched: 6. Germline V gene data show CDR1 as SGHRS and CDR2 as YFSETQ. The CDR3 runs to 16 residues.

This clonotype showed up just a few times. The CDR3 sequence is CASSQDRVSYGYTF. The CDR3 DNA is TGTGCCAGCAGCCAAGACAGGGTATCCTATGGCTACACCTTC. The chain is built from TRBV14 and TRBJ1-2; a weak D match, TRBD1 (5 bases). This CDR3 region has 14 residues. Trimming cost V 0 bases and J 4 bases, with 9 bases left between them. Looked up from germline, CDR1 is SGHDN and CDR2 is FVKESK.

The chain links TRBV18 to TRBJ1-4; TRBD1 is a possible D gene (5 bases). Trimming stripped 2 bases from V and 8 bases from J, with 15 bases between. The CDR3 loop spans 15 amino acids. Germline loops: CDR1 KGHSH, CDR2 LQKENI. CDR3 sequence reads: CASSPTGIMEEKLFF. In nucleotides, the CDR3 is TGTGCCAGCTCACCAACAGGCATAATGGAGGAAAAACTGTTTTTT. Full variable domain (missing parts from reference TRBV18 and TRBJ1-4): NAGVMQNPRHLVRRRGQEARLRCSPMKGHSHVYWYRQLPEEGLKFMVYLQKENIIDESGMPKERFSAEFPKEGPSILRIQQVVRGDSAAYFCASSPTGIMEEKLFFGSGTQLSVL.

Many counts were recorded for this clonotype. This chain uses TRBV3-1 with TRBJ1-5; D call uncertain. Germline values: CDR1 LGHDT, CDR2 YNNKEL (reference sequence). Trimming cost V 6 bases and J 2 bases, with 11 bases left between them. CDR3 size: 14 residues. The CDR3 sequence: CASSLGLGNQPQHF. The CDR3 DNA sequence: TGTGCCAGCAGTTTAGGTCTGGGCAATCAGCCCCAGCATTTT. Looking up the rest from reference TRBV3-1 and TRBJ1-5 gives the full variable domain: DTAVSQTPKYLVTQMGNDKSIKCEQNLGHDTMYWYKQDSKKFLKIMFSYNNKELIINETVPNRFSPKSPDKAHLNLHINSLELGDSAVYFCASSLGLGNQPQHFGDGTRLSIL.

This clonotype was counted between two and nine times. The rearrangement uses TRBV5-1 and TRBJ1-5, with D possibly matching TRBD1 (5 bases). Germline CDR1 and CDR2: SGHRS and YFSETQ. The germline V and J ends were trimmed by 4 bases and 5 bases, with 13 bases remaining between them. The CDR3 spans 14 residues. In DNA, the CDR3 is TGCGCCAGCAGCCAATCAGGGATCGATCAGCCCCAGCATTTT. Residues: CASSQSGIDQPQHF.

As to this clonotype: One base away lies a much larger clone, so this may be a sequencing read error. The chain has TRBV10-3 and TRBJ1-5; D may be TRBD1 (5 bases). The germline V gene has CDR1 ENHRY and CDR2 SYGVKD. CDR3 size: 15 residues. The CDR3 loop is CVISVGVDSNQPQHF. The CDR3 DNA is TGTGTCATCAGTGTAGGGGTCGATAGCAATCAGCCCCAGCATTTT.

The genes are TRBV12-3 or TRBV12-4 and TRBJ1-5, with D hard to call. CDR3 length equals 15 residues. The V and J ends lost 2 bases and 0 bases respectively, with 8 bases between them. CDR3 DNA sequence: TGTGCCAGCAGTTTAATGAGCAATAGCAATCAGCCCCAGCATTTT. Its protein is CASSLMSNSNQPQHF.

This clonotype was seen many times. The J gene is TRBJ1-1, the V gene TRBV15; maybe TRBD1 (5 bases). The ends were cut back, 6 bases at V and 0 bases at J, with 8 bases in the middle. Germline assignment: CDR1 LNHNV and CDR2 YYDKDF (reference sequence). The CDR3 totals 13 residues. CDR3 in DNA: TGTGCCACCAGAGCGACAGTGAACACTGAAGCTTTCTTT. Protein: CATRATVNTEAFF.

The V and J genes are TRBV27 and TRBJ2-7, with D unclear. Germline V gene sequence: CDR1 MNHEY, CDR2 SMNVEV (reference sequence). The germline V and J ends were trimmed by 8 bases and 10 bases, with 21 bases remaining between them. The CDR3 consists of 13 residues. The chain's CDR3 is CASAPSAEYHQYF. The CDR3, as DNA: TGTGCCAGCGCCCCCTCGGCGGAATACCATCAGTACTTC.

Many counts were recorded for this clonotype. The V and J genes are TRBV6-2 or TRBV6-3 and TRBJ2-3, with D hard to call. This CDR3 is built from 12 residues. V lost 7 bases and J 4 bases, leaving 9 bases between the germline ends. The germline CDR1 and CDR2 sequences are MNHEY and SVGEGT. In nucleotides, the CDR3 is TGTGCCAGCACCCGGAAAGCAGATACGCAGTATTTT. Translated, it gives CASTRKADTQYF.

The genes are TRBV20-1 and TRBJ2-3, with D perhaps TRBD1 or TRBD2 (5 bases each). The V gene's germline CDR1 is DFQATT and CDR2 SNEGSKA (reference sequence). The CDR3 spans 14 residues. V was shortened by 6 bases and J by 2 bases, with 15 bases between the two germline ends. Written as DNA, the CDR3 is TGCAGTGCACCCTACGGGGCGGTCACAGATACGCAGTATTTT. Translation: CSAPYGAVTDTQYF.

This clonotype has a count of ten or more. V is TRBV12-3 or TRBV12-4 and J is TRBJ1-1, with a weak D call TRBD1 (6 bases). The CDR3 consists of 13 residues. V lost 5 bases, J lost 10 bases, and 17 bases lay in between. For the CDR3, the DNA is TGTGCCAGCAGTGAGGGGAACAGGGTGGGAGCTTTCTTT. Its protein product is CASSEGNRVGAFF.

This clonotype was seen ten or more times. The gene calls are TRBV5-1 and TRBJ2-7; 10 positions match TRBD1. From germline, CDR1 is SGHRS and CDR2 YFSETQ. The CDR3 consists of 18 residues. After removal of 2 bases from V and 4 bases from J, the junction contained 15 bases not matched to a gene. The CDR3 coding sequence is TGCGCCAGCAGCTTATTCTCCACCCAGCCGGGACAGGGGTACGAGCAGTACTTC. Residues: CASSLFSTQPGQGYEQYF.

This rearrangement joins TRBV7-2 to TRBJ1-6, with 7 bases lining up with TRBD1. Unmatched junction bases numbered 4, after V lost 2 bases and J lost 6 bases. This CDR3 has 15 residues. Germline V gives CDR1 SGHTA, CDR2 FQGNSA. CDR3 region: CASSLQGGFNSPLHF. DNA for the CDR3: TGTGCCAGCAGCTTACAGGGGGGTTTTAATTCACCCCTCCACTTT.

This clonotype was observed many times. This sequence joins TRBV20-1 and TRBJ2-7; 10 positions agree with TRBD2. V lost 0 bases, J lost 3 bases, and 8 bases stayed unmatched. The germline V gene encodes CDR1 DFQATT and CDR2 SNEGSKA (reference sequence). CDR3 length equals 16 residues. CDR3 amino acids: CSARDRLAGAFYEQYF. The CDR3, as DNA: TGCAGTGCTAGAGATCGGCTAGCGGGGGCCTTCTACGAGCAGTACTTC.